Described below is a single T cell receptor beta chain sequence and its context. Its antigen specificity is not known. No clone much larger than this one lies a single base away; base qualities are absent. These data are taken from a study of blood T cell repertoires in COVID-19 (dated by TCRdb to about 2020). Broadly, across the study: Samples covering the acute and convalescent phases of COVID-19 were provided by collaborators in the United States, Italy and Spain. The samples were drawn from the first 160 participants of the ongoing ImmuneRACE study and from about 1,200 subjects provided by 6 global collaborators. HLA class I and class II types, where available, came from metadata supplied by the sample provider rather than from assay-based typing. Subjects who had been exposed to COVID-19, were actively infected with it, or had recovered from it provided the deeply sampled blood TCRbeta repertoires that made up the dataset. Nearly every sample came with metadata listing a de-identified subject ID, COVID-19 status, age in years and sex. The material from the prospective study consisted of cDNA or gDNA derived from T cells, B-cell-depleted T cells, or PBMCs. A freely available public database, intended as a resource for researchers studying the immune response to SARS-CoV-2, is where the repertoires were released. Study-wide conclusions, independent of this receptor: The quantity of clinical and demographic metadata differed by source and by participant and was supplied without curation.

The immunoSEQ Assay, a bias-controlled multiplex PCR, was used to amplify TCRbeta CDR3 regions from genomic DNA. As for the original processing: The number of nucleated cells in each sample was estimated by amplification of reference gene primers within the assay. To quantify the absolute abundance of each unique TCRbeta CDR3 rearrangement, sequence reads were collapsed and filtered. For each sample, productive Simpson clonality was calculated as the square root of Simpson's diversity index across productive rearrangements. The table was pulled from immuneACCESS by TCRdb, which kept in-frame rearrangements only. Such tables lose some clones; where checked, under half of the loss comes from unresolved V genes, and the rest has no known cause. V and J calls and clone size are copied from that table; D and trimming were computed from the DNA. The sample yields 50,000 to 65,000 clones; approximately 82% were counted once. The top ten clonotypes cover 6% to 6.5% of the sample.

The collaborating institutions used their own protocols to collect whole blood in K2EDTA tubes. Collaborator samples were shipped for TCRbeta analysis as frozen whole blood, isolated PBMCs, or DNA extracted from either sample type. V drops 2 bases and J drops 0 bases, leaving 8 bases in between. CDR1 is given as GTSNPN and CDR2 as SVGIG, both from the germline V gene (reference sequence). The CDR3 holds 15 amino acids from the cysteine to the phenylalanine. The entry retains the CDR3 DNA only, 45 bases that are in frame from base 1. What was sequenced was peripheral blood. The clonotype originates from a human donor in a cohort sampled during active COVID-19. This chain joins TRBV30 to TRBJ1-6; 5 matching bases give a weak D call of TRBD1. The CDR3 reads CAWSTGHSYNSPLHF. The nucleotides read TGTGCCTGGAGTACCGGACACTCCTATAATTCACCCCTCCACTTT.